The rows below give T cell receptor beta chains drawn from one sample of a study of T cell repertoires in cytomegalovirus infection. TCRdb itself ran the reads through MiXCR, one entry per CDR3 protein. This table has 200,000 to 300,000 distinct CDR3 sequences, about an eighth appearing once. Sequencing was performed on PBMCs. Source of these receptors: a human donor in good health (CMV status not recorded). Some clones in this sample may be carry-over from other donors' samples. CDR3s include the opening cysteine and the closing phenylalanine or tryptophan. A D gene is named only where the DNA matches it firmly. Rows may omit the clone size; those that give it use once, few, many or a size class.

TRBD1	TRBV3-1	NA	TRBJ2-5	CASSPGGQGQETQYF	TGTGCCAGCAGCCCTGGCGGACAGGGACAAGAGACCCAGTACTTC
TRBD1	TRBV18	NA	TRBJ1-2	CASSSGTGDLYGYTF	TGTGCCAGCTCATCGGGGACAGGGGACCTCTATGGCTACACCTTC
NA	TRBV7-2	many	TRBJ2-6	CASSLVSGSGANVLTF	TGTGCCAGCAGCTTAGTGTCGGGCTCTGGGGCCAACGTCCTGACTTTC
NA	TRBV18	NA	TRBJ2-7	CASSPPGPVSGRQYF	TGTGCCAGCTCACCACCCGGGCCCGTTTCTGGGAGGCAGTACTTC
NA	TRBV7-2	NA	TRBJ2-1	CASSLDPARNEQFF	TGTGCCAGCAGCTTAGACCCAGCGAGGAATGAGCAGTTCTTC
NA	TRBV5-5	many	TRBJ2-7	CASRWGTSDEQYF	TGTGCCAGCCGTTGGGGAACCTCCGACGAGCAGTACTTC
TRBD2	TRBV27	many	TRBJ2-3	CASSPLAGEVADTQYF	TGTGCCAGCAGTCCTCTAGCGGGAGAAGTGGCAGATACGCAGTATTTT
NA	TRBV4-2	many	TRBJ2-7	CASSQDYRAGYEQYF	TGTGCCAGCAGCCAAGATTACAGGGCGGGGTACGAGCAGTACTTC
NA	TRBV7-3	many	TRBJ2-3	CASSLTFAEGYRTDTQYF	TGTGCCAGCAGCTTAACGTTTGCCGAGGGTTACCGCACAGATACGCAGTATTTT
NA	TRBV2	NA	TRBJ1-1	CASGGPGDGNTEAFF	TGTGCCAGCGGAGGGCCCGGCGACGGGAACACTGAAGCTTTCTTT
TRBD1	TRBV7-2	many	TRBJ2-3	CASSRRDRTSTDTQYF	TGTGCCAGCAGCCGCCGGGACAGGACTAGCACAGATACGCAGTATTTT
TRBD2	TRBV7-2	many	TRBJ2-5	CASSLQLAGGETQYF	TGTGCCAGCAGCCTGCAACTAGCGGGAGGGGAGACCCAGTACTTC
NA	TRBV5-6	few	TRBJ2-1	CASTTLAENYNEQFF	TGTGCCAGCACAACCTTAGCGGAAAACTACAATGAGCAGTTCTTC
NA	TRBV4-1	few	TRBJ1-4	CASSQDRGANEKLFF	TGCGCCAGCAGCCAAGATCGGGGAGCTAATGAAAAACTGTTTTTT
NA	TRBV7-6	many	TRBJ2-2	CASSFPPGARDTGELFF	TGTGCCAGCAGCTTCCCCCCCGGTGCCAGAGACACCGGGGAGCTGTTTTTT
NA	TRBV6-1	few	TRBJ1-2	CASSEETLTAVLYGYTF	TGTGCCAGCAGTGAAGAAACGTTGACCGCCGTACTCTATGGCTACACCTTC
NA	TRBV9	NA	TRBJ2-5	CASSVAWGRDNQETQYF	TGTGCCAGCAGCGTAGCGTGGGGTAGGGACAACCAAGAGACCCAGTACTTC
NA	TRBV5-4	NA	TRBJ2-7	CASSLATGVFYEQYF	TGTGCCAGCAGCTTGGCCACAGGCGTATTCTACGAGCAGTACTTC